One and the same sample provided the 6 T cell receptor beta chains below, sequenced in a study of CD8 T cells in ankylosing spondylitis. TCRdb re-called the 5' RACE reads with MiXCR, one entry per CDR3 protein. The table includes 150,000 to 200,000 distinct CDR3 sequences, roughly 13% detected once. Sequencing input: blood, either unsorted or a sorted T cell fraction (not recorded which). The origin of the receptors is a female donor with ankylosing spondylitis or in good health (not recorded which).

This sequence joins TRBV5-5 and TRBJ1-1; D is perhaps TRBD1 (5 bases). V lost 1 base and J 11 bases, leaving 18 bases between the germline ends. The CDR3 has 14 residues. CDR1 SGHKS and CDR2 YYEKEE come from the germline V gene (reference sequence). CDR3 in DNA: TGTGCCAGCAGCTTGCGTAGGGGCGAAAATGGGGCTTTCTTT. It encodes CASSLRRGENGAFF.

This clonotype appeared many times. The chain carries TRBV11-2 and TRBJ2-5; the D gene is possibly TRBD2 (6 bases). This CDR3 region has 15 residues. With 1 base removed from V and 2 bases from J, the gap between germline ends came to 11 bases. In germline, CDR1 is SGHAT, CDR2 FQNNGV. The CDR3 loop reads CASSLVAAKQETQYF. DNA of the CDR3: TGTGCCAGCAGCTTAGTAGCGGCCAAACAAGAGACCCAGTACTTC. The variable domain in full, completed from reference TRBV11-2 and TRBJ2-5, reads EAGVAQSPRYKIIEKRQSVAFWCNPISGHATLYWYQQILGQGPKLLIQFQNNGVVDDSQLPKDRFSAERLKGVDSTLKIQPAKLEDSAVYLCASSLVAAKQETQYFGPGTRLLVL.

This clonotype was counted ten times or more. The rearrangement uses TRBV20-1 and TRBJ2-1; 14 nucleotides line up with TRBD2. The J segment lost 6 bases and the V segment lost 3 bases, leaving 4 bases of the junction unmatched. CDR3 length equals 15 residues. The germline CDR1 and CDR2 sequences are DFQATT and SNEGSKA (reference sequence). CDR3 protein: CSASVGTSGSNEQFF. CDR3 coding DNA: TGCAGTGCTAGCGTCGGGACTAGCGGGAGCAATGAGCAGTTCTTC.

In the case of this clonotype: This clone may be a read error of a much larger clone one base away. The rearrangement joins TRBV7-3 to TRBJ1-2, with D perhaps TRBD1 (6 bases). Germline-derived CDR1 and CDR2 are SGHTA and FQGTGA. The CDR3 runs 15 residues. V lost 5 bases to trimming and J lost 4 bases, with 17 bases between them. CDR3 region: CASSLGHPGAYGYTF. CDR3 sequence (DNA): TGTGCCAGCAGCCTAGGGCACCCAGGGGCCTATGGCTACACCTTC.

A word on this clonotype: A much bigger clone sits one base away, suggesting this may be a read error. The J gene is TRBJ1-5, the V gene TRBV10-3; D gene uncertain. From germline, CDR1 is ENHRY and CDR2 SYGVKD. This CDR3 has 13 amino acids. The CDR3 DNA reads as TGTGCCATCAGTGAGAATGGCAATCAGTCCCAGCATTTT. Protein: CAISENGNQSQHF.

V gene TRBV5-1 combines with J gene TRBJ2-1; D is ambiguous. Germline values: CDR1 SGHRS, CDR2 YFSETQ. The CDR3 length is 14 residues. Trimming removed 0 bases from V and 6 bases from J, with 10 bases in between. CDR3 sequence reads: CASSLDSVRNEQFF. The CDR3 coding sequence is TGCGCCAGCAGCTTGGACTCGGTTCGCAATGAGCAGTTCTTC.